Below, 28 T cell receptor beta chains from the same sample are listed, as sequenced in a study of T cell changes during pregnancy in multiple sclerosis. Data came from immunoSEQ multiplex PCR; TCRdb stores just in-frame clones and leaves some out. This table has over 65,000 clones, about 94% appearing once. The sequencing here drew on peripheral blood, taken in the third trimester of pregnancy. These receptors were taken from a female donor with multiple sclerosis, enrolled in a pregnancy study.

This rearrangement joins TRBV4-3 to TRBJ1-6, with a weak D call TRBD1 (5 bases). Trimming pared 5 bases from V and 0 bases from J, leaving 11 bases between. The V gene's germline CDR1 is LGHNA and CDR2 YSLEER. The CDR3 length is 16 residues. CDR3 in amino acids: CASSIGATSYNSPLHF. CDR3 DNA: TGCGCCAGCAGCATTGGGGCAACCTCCTATAATTCACCCCTCCACTTT.

The J gene is TRBJ2-5, the V gene TRBV7-2; D gene ambiguous. The CDR3 runs to 15 residues. Germline V CDR1 and CDR2: SGHTA, FQGNSA. With 5 bases removed from V and 5 bases from J, the gap between germline ends came to 18 bases. DNA of the CDR3: TGTGCCAGCAGCATGGGCTTTGGGCGTGAGGAGACCCAGTACTTC. Protein sequence: CASSMGFGREETQYF. Together with reference TRBV7-2 and TRBJ2-5, the CDR3 gives the full variable domain: GAGVSQSPSNKVTEKGKDVELRCDPISGHTALYWYRQSLGQGLEFLIYFQGNSAPDKSGLPSDRFSAERTGGSVSTLTIQRTQQEDSAVYLCASSMGFGREETQYFGPGTRLLVL.

The chain recombines TRBV6-4 with TRBJ1-1; D is unresolved. The germline V gene has CDR1 MRHNA and CDR2 SNTAGT. Trimming cost V 6 bases and J 1 base, with 9 bases left between them. This CDR3 comprises 13 residues. CDR3 sequence reads: CASRRAPNTEAFF. In DNA, the CDR3 is TGTGCCAGCAGGCGGGCACCGAACACTGAAGCTTTCTTT.

The J gene is TRBJ2-3, the V gene TRBV9; the D is unclear. The V end lost 0 bases, the J end lost 4 bases, and 6 bases lay between the germline ends. Germline V gene data show CDR1 as SGDLS and CDR2 as YYNGEE. The CDR3 is 13 residues long. CDR3 bases: TGTGCCAGCAGCGTAGACGGTCCAGATACGCAGTATTTT. This gives the protein CASSVDGPDTQYF.

The V gene is TRBV4-2, the J gene TRBJ1-6; 7 nucleotides align to TRBD1. Looked up from germline, CDR1 is LGHNA and CDR2 is YNFKEQ. The CDR3 totals 15 residues. V trimming: 6 bases; J trimming: 5 bases; junction bases outside the gene matches: 7. In nucleotides, the CDR3 is TGTGCCAGCAGGCATACTGGACAGGATAATTCACCCCTCCACTTT. Its translation: CASRHTGQDNSPLHF.

In its sample, this clone was seen once. The rearrangement joins TRBV7-9 to TRBJ2-7; 8 bases align to TRBD1. The CDR3 is 15 amino acids. Trimming removed 5 bases from V and 4 bases from J; junction bases left unmatched: 10. Per germline, CDR1 SEHNR and CDR2 FQNEAQ (reference sequence). The CDR3 nucleotides are TGTGCCAGCAGCCAAACAGGGGGTAGAATGTACGAGCAGTACTTC. Amino acid sequence: CASSQTGGRMYEQYF. Full variable domain (outside the CDR3, taken from reference TRBV7-9 and TRBJ2-7): DTGVSQNPRHKITKRGQNVTFRCDPISEHNRLYWYRQTLGQGPEFLTYFQNEAQLEKSRLLSDRFSAERPKGSFSTLEIQRTEQGDSAMYLCASSQTGGRMYEQYFGPGTRLTVT.

This clone was seen only a few times. The rearrangement joins TRBV5-4 to TRBJ1-1; TRBD1 matches 9 bases. Germline CDR1 reads SGHNT; CDR2 reads YYREEE (reference sequence). With 4 bases clipped from V and 4 bases from J, the junction kept 8 bases outside the gene matches. The CDR3 has 15 amino acids. This CDR3 reads CASSITGGAGTEAFF. The CDR3 DNA follows: TGTGCCAGCAGCATCACAGGGGGCGCCGGCACTGAAGCTTTCTTT.

CDR3 sequence reads: CASSGWRGPDNYGYTF. Written as DNA, the CDR3 is TGCGCCAGCAGCGGGTGGCGGGGTCCTGATAACTATGGCTACACCTTC. The chain joins TRBV4-3 to TRBJ1-2, with D uncertain. Trimming took off 5 bases at V and 1 base at J, with 17 bases between the two ends. The CDR3 sequence is 16 residues long. Per the germline V gene, CDR1 is LGHNA and CDR2 is YSLEER.

This rearrangement joins TRBV19 to TRBJ1-6; the match to TRBD1 covers 8 bases. This CDR3 spans 15 amino acids. V lost 2 bases to trimming and J lost 9 bases; unmatched junction nucleotides: 6. Germline CDR1 and CDR2: LNHDA and SQIVND (reference sequence). CDR3 protein: CASSIRTGYFSPLHF. CDR3 bases: TGTGCCAGTAGTATAAGGACAGGGTACTTTTCACCCCTCCACTTT. The entire variable domain, with the rest obtained from reference TRBV19 and TRBJ1-6, is as follows: DGGITQSPKYLFRKEGQNVTLSCEQNLNHDAMYWYRQDPGQGLRLIYYSQIVNDFQKGDIAEGYSVSREKKESFPLTVTSAQKNPTAFYLCASSIRTGYFSPLHFGNGTRLTVT.

V is TRBV19 and J is TRBJ1-4; D is possibly TRBD1 (6 bases). Trimming took off 3 bases at V and 11 bases at J, with 16 bases between the two ends. Germline V gene lookup returns CDR1 LNHDA and CDR2 SQIVND (reference sequence). The CDR3 spans 14 residues. DNA for the CDR3: TGTGCCAGTAGTATGGAACGACAGGTCGAGAAACTGTTTTTT. Its translation is CASSMERQVEKLFF.

J is TRBJ1-1 and V is TRBV19, with 8 nucleotides matching TRBD1. The ends lost 6 bases at V and 4 bases at J; junction bases unmatched: 16. Germline V gives CDR1 LNHDA, CDR2 SQIVND (reference sequence). The length of the CDR3 is 17 residues. CDR3 coding DNA: TGTGCCAGTAGCTCGGGACAGGCTAGCTACATGACCACTGAAGCTTTCTTT. Amino acids: CASSSGQASYMTTEAFF.

The chain couples TRBV7-3 to TRBJ2-3; 9 nucleotides align to TRBD2. Trimming removed 4 bases from V and 4 bases from J; junction bases left unmatched: 12. This CDR3 region has 17 residues. Germline-derived CDR1 and CDR2 are SGHTA and FQGTGA. The CDR3 is CASSWQGGSGGADTQYF. CDR3 DNA: TGTGCCAGCAGCTGGCAGGGAGGTAGCGGGGGTGCAGATACGCAGTATTTT.

The chain joins TRBV6-1 to TRBJ1-3; tentative D call: TRBD1 (5 bases). The CDR3 has 15 amino acids. The V and J ends lost 4 bases and 4 bases respectively, with 14 bases between them. Germline CDR1 reads MNHNS; CDR2 reads SASEGT. CDR3: CASSARQLAGNTIYF. The CDR3 DNA reads TGTGCCAGCAGTGCAAGACAGCTAGCGGGAAACACCATATATTTT.

This rearrangement joins TRBV19 to TRBJ1-6, with 7 bases identical to TRBD1. The germline V gene has CDR1 LNHDA and CDR2 SQIVND (reference sequence). V lost 6 bases and J lost 8; bases outside the gene matches: 7. The CDR3 length is 14 residues. CDR3 sequence reads: CASRTGTVYSPLHF. Written as DNA, the CDR3 is TGTGCCAGTAGGACCGGGACAGTTTATTCACCCCTCCACTTT.

CDR3 DNA sequence: TGTGCCATCGCAACGGGACAGGGGATTGGCTACACCTTC. This gives the protein CAIATGQGIGYTF. The J gene is TRBJ1-2, the V gene TRBV10-3; 10 nucleotides line up with TRBD1. Germline V CDR1 and CDR2: ENHRY, SYGVKD. This CDR3 has 13 amino acids. V lost 8 bases, J lost 7 bases, and 7 bases stayed unmatched.

V and J are TRBV4-1 and TRBJ1-1; D is undetermined. V lost 1 base and J lost 1, with 7 bases in between. This CDR3 is 14 amino acids long. The germline V gene encodes CDR1 MGHRA and CDR2 YSYEKL. The CDR3 nucleotides read TGCGCCAGCAGCCAAGGGAGAGGGAACACTGAAGCTTTCTTT. Its protein product is CASSQGRGNTEAFF.

This chain uses TRBV5-4 with TRBJ1-2; D remains unclear. Deletions cut 2 bases from V and 8 bases from J, with 19 bases between. Germline V CDR1 and CDR2: SGHNT, YYREEE (reference sequence). The CDR3 extends over 15 amino acids. The CDR3 region has the DNA TGTGCCAGCAGCTTCCCCGGCCAGGTGTTGGGCGGCTACACCTTC. It yields the protein CASSFPGQVLGGYTF.

V gene TRBV19 combines with J gene TRBJ1-6, with D tentatively TRBD1 (6 bases). Trimming cost V 4 bases and J 7 bases, with 14 bases left between them. This CDR3 comprises 15 residues. From germline, CDR1 is LNHDA and CDR2 SQIVND (reference sequence). For the CDR3, the DNA is TGTGCCAGTAGTAATCAGGGGTTAGGGAATTCACCCCTCCACTTT. This gives the protein CASSNQGLGNSPLHF.

The V gene is TRBV19, the J gene TRBJ1-6; 8 bases are a match to TRBD1. The V gene end was trimmed by 5 bases and the J gene end by 7 bases; junction bases not matched to a gene: 7. The CDR3 is 15 amino acids. The germline CDR1 and CDR2 sequences are LNHDA and SQIVND (reference sequence). The CDR3 loop is CASSVRQGLNSPLHF. As DNA, the CDR3 is TGTGCCAGTAGTGTTCGACAGGGGTTGAATTCACCCCTCCACTTT.

This clone appeared a single time. The genes are TRBV29-1 and TRBJ2-1; maybe TRBD1 (5 bases). Per germline, CDR1 SQVTM and CDR2 ANQGSEA. The CDR3 sequence is 12 residues long. Trimming pared 5 bases from V and 9 bases from J, leaving 14 bases between. CDR3 sequence: CSVQTGWAEQFF. CDR3 sequence (DNA): TGCAGCGTTCAAACAGGTTGGGCTGAGCAGTTCTTC.

Here the CDR3 reads CASRRDRGLYEQYF. In DNA form, the CDR3 reads TGTGCCAGCAGGCGGGACAGGGGGCTATACGAGCAGTACTTC. The chain combines TRBV27 with TRBJ2-7; 12 nucleotides align to TRBD1. Germline lookup yields CDR1 MNHEY and CDR2 SMNVEV (reference sequence). V shed 6 bases, J shed 4 bases, and the junction held 4 bases outside the gene matches. This CDR3 has 14 amino acids.

This chain links TRBV7-3 with TRBJ2-2, with a possible D match to TRBD1 (5 bases). Germline CDR1 and CDR2: SGHTA and FQGTGA. V lost 5 bases and J lost 0, with 13 bases in between. The CDR3 is 16 residues long. CDR3 nucleotides: TGTGCCAGCAGCCAAGGGGCCGGACCGAACACCGGGGAGCTGTTTTTT. Its protein product is CASSQGAGPNTGELFF.

The rearrangement links TRBV11-2 to TRBJ2-7, with a possible D match to TRBD1 (6 bases). Trimming removed 6 bases at V and 3 bases at J, with 12 bases between. The CDR3 sequence is 13 residues long. Germline CDR1 reads SGHAT; CDR2 reads FQNNGV. CDR3 DNA sequence: TGTGCCAGCAGGGGGACATGGAACTACGAGCAGTACTTC. Protein product: CASRGTWNYEQYF.

The rearrangement links TRBV18 to TRBJ2-1; no firm D call. V lost 2 bases and J 3 bases, leaving 5 bases between the germline ends. CDR3 length equals 13 residues. The germline V gene has CDR1 KGHSH and CDR2 LQKENI. The CDR3 here is CASSPGLYNEQFF. The CDR3 coding sequence is TGTGCCAGCTCACCAGGGCTCTACAATGAGCAGTTCTTC.

The chain carries TRBV6-4 and TRBJ1-2, with D perhaps matching TRBD1 (5 bases). Trimming removed 5 bases from V and 0 bases from J, with 13 bases in between. The CDR3 extends over 15 amino acids. Germline CDR1 is MRHNA and CDR2 is SNTAGT. DNA of the CDR3: TGTGCCAGCAGTCCCCGACAGACTCCTAACTATGGCTACACCTTC. It yields the protein CASSPRQTPNYGYTF.

The chain carries TRBV4-1 and TRBJ1-3; the D is unclear. The CDR3 length is 14 residues. V was trimmed by 1 base and J by 0 bases, leaving 4 bases between them. CDR1 and CDR2 (germline): MGHRA, YSYEKL. CDR3 residues: CASSQAPSGNTIYF. In DNA, the CDR3 is TGCGCCAGCAGCCAAGCTCCCTCTGGAAACACCATATATTTT.

The chain employs TRBV7-2 and TRBJ1-2, with D perhaps TRBD1 (6 bases). V lost 5 bases, J lost 7 bases, and 14 bases lay in between. This CDR3 has 13 amino acids. The germline CDR1 and CDR2 sequences are SGHTA and FQGNSA. The CDR3 protein is CASSRGALGGYTF. The CDR3 nucleotides are TGTGCCAGCAGCCGGGGGGCTCTGGGTGGCTACACCTTC.

This chain links TRBV5-5 with TRBJ1-6, with 7 positions matching TRBD1. Trimming took 3 bases from V and 7 from J; bases not matched to a gene: 4. The CDR3 has 14 amino acids. Germline lookup yields CDR1 SGHKS and CDR2 YYEKEE (reference sequence). CDR3 protein: CASSSGQPNSPLHF. Written as DNA, the CDR3 is TGTGCCAGCAGCTCGGGACAGCCAAATTCACCCCTCCACTTT.